This T cell receptor beta chain emerged from a study of Ad26.COV2.S vaccination and SARS-CoV-2 variants. Turning to the study itself: The donor participated in the COV1001 trial, in its Ad26.COV2.S arm. Intramuscularly, Ad26.COV2.S was given either once or twice, 56 days apart.

Stated treatment: some 19 received Ad26.COV2.S at low or high dose, single or two shots; roughly five received placebo; per-sample allocation not given. Specimen acquisition occurred on day 63 following the initial vaccine or placebo injection. This table comes from immunoSEQ multiplex PCR, and its TCRdb copy is limited to in-frame clones, with some not included. The sample shows about 680,000 clones, roughly 90% of them seen only once. Study-level points and caveats: Placebo recipients showed lower spike-specific TCR breadth than vaccinees. The study found similar non-spike TCR breadth in vaccine and placebo recipients.

Details on this clone: Its target is unknown.

The CDR3 length is 12 residues. V was trimmed by 4 bases and J by 15 bases, leaving 16 bases between them. CDR1 and CDR2 from the germline V gene are SNHLY and FYNNEI. The TCR sequence derives from a person between 18 and 59 years old who received the Ad26.COV2.S COVID-19 vaccine or a placebo. The rearrangement uses TRBV2 and TRBJ2-1; D uncertain. Sequenced here: peripheral blood, sampled in a trial of Ad26.COV2.S vaccine versus placebo. The CDR3 protein is CASSGETHCPFF. DNA for the CDR3: TGTGCCAGCAGTGGCGAAACTCACTGTCCGTTCTTC. The variable domain in full, with the rest retrieved from reference TRBV2 and TRBJ2-1, is EPEVTQTPSHQVTQMGQEVILRCVPISNHLYFYWYRQILGQKVEFLVSFYNNEISEKSEIFDDQFSVERPDGSNFTLKIRSTKLEDSAMYFCASSGETHCPFFGPGTRLTVL.